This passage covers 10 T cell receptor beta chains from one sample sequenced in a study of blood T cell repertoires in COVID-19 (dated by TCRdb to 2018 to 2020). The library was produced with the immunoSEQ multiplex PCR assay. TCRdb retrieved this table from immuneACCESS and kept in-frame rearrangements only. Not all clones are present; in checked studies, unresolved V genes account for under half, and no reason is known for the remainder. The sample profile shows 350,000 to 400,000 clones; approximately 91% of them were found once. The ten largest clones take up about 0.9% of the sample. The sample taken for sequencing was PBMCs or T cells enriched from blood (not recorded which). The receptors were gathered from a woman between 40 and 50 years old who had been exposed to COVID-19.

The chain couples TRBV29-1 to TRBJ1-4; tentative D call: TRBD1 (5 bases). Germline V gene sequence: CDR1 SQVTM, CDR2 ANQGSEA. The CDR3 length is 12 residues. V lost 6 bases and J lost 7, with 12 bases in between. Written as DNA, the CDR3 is TGCAGCGTGGGCGTCGGGGGTGAAAAACTGTTTTTT. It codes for CSVGVGGEKLFF.

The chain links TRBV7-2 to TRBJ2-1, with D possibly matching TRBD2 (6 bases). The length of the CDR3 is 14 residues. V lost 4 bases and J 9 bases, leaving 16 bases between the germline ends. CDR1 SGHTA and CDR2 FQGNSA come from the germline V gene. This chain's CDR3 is CASSSTLAGREQFF. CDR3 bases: TGTGCCAGCAGCTCTACCTTGGCGGGACGTGAGCAGTTCTTC.

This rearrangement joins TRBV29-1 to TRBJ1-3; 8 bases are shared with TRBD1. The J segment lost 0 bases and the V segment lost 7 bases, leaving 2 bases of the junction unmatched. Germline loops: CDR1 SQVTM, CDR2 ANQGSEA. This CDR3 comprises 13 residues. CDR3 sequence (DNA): TGCAGCGCAGGGACAGGCTCTGGAAACACCATATATTTT. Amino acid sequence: CSAGTGSGNTIYF.

The CDR3: CASSSDRNTEAFF. The DNA of the CDR3 is TGTGCCAGCAGCTCAGACAGGAACACTGAAGCTTTCTTT. The gene calls are TRBV12-3 or TRBV12-4 and TRBJ1-1; perhaps TRBD1 as D (5 bases). This CDR3 is built from 13 residues. The V end lost 6 bases, the J end lost 1 base, and 9 bases lay between the germline ends.

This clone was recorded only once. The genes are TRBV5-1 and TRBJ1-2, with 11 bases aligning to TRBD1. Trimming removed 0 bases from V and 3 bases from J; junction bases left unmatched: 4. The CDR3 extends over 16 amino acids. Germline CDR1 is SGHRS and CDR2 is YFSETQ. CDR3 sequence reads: CASSLDLGQGDYGYTF. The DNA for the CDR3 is TGCGCCAGCAGCTTGGATTTGGGACAGGGGGACTATGGCTACACCTTC.

The CDR3 sequence is CASRVSVGGTYEQYF. The CDR3 DNA reads as TGTGCCAGCAGAGTCTCTGTCGGGGGAACTTACGAGCAGTACTTC. The chain carries TRBV6-5 and TRBJ2-7, with D possibly being TRBD2 (6 bases). V lost 6 bases, J lost 4 bases, and 19 bases lay in between. The germline CDR1 and CDR2 sequences are MNHEY and SVGAGI. The CDR3 is made up of 15 amino acids.

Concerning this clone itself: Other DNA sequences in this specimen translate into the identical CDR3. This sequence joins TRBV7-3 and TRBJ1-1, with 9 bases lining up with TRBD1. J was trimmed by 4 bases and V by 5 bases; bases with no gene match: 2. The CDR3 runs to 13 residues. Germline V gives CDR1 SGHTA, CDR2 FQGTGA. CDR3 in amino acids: CASSPTGGTEAFF. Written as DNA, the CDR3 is TGTGCCAGCAGCCCGACAGGGGGCACTGAAGCTTTCTTT. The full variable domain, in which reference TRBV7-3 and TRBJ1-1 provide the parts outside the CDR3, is GAGVSQTPSNKVTEKGKYVELRCDPISGHTALYWYRQSLGQGPEFLIYFQGTGAADDSGLPNDRFFAVRPEGSVSTLKIQRTERGDSAVYLCASSPTGGTEAFFGQGTRLTVV.

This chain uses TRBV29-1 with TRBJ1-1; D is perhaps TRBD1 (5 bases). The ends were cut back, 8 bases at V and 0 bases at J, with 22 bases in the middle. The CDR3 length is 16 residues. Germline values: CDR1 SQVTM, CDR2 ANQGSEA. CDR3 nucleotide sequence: TGCAGCATCATACCTCGCGGACATGGGGTGAACACTGAAGCTTTCTTT. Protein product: CSIIPRGHGVNTEAFF.

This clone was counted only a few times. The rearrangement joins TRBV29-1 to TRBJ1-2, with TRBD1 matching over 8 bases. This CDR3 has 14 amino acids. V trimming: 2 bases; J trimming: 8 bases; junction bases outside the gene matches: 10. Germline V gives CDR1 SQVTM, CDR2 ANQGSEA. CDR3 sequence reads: CSVERWSDRVGYTF. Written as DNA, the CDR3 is TGCAGCGTTGAAAGGTGGTCGGACAGGGTAGGCTACACCTTC.

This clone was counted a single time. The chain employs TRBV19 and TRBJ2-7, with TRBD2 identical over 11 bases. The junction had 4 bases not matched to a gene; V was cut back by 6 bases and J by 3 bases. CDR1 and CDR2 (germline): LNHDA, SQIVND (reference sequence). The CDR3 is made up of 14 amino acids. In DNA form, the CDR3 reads TGTGCCAGTAGCGAGACTAGCGGGGACTACGAGCAGTACTTC. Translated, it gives CASSETSGDYEQYF.